A single sample is the source of the 30 T cell receptor beta chains below, sequenced in a study of technical replicates of blood from a few donors. The repertoire was sequenced with immunoSEQ multiplex PCR; TCRdb's copy has only in-frame clones and lacks some. The data contain 50,000 to 70,000 clones, 86% of them singletons. The sample was PBMCs. These receptors all stem from a human donor in good health. Some clones in this sample may be carry-over from other donors' samples.

The CDR3 sequence is CASRPNLRRTGANVLTF. DNA of the CDR3: TGTGCCAGCAGGCCCAATCTCAGGAGGACTGGGGCCAACGTCCTGACTTTC. This chain joins TRBV7-9 and TRBJ2-6; a weak D match, TRBD2 (5 bases). This CDR3 region has 17 residues. Trimming took 6 bases from V and 2 from J, leaving 17 bases between them. Germline CDR1 is SEHNR and CDR2 is FQNEAQ (reference sequence).

This chain uses TRBV5-4 with TRBJ2-7; 12 bases align to TRBD2. J was trimmed by 3 bases and V by 2 bases; bases with no gene match: 3. In germline, CDR1 is SGHNT, CDR2 YYREEE (reference sequence). This CDR3 is built from 15 residues. The CDR3 sequence is CASSFLAGGNYEQYF. Written as DNA, the CDR3 is TGTGCCAGCAGCTTTCTAGCGGGGGGGAACTACGAGCAGTACTTC.

The V and J genes are TRBV6-4 and TRBJ2-1; weak D call: TRBD1 (6 bases). The CDR3 sequence is 14 residues long. The V end was cut by 3 bases, the J end by 9 bases, with 15 bases between. Looked up from germline, CDR1 is MRHNA and CDR2 is SNTAGT. The CDR3 DNA sequence: TGTGCCAGCAGTGAGGGGGCTAGCACCAGTGAGCAGTTCTTC. Its protein is CASSEGASTSEQFF.

The chain uses TRBV6-5 and TRBJ1-1, with no clear D. Between the trimmed V and J ends, which lost 5 bases and 6 bases, there was a span of 16 bases. Germline CDR1 is MNHEY and CDR2 is SVGAGI. The CDR3 extends over 14 amino acids. Here the CDR3 reads CASSPDRVFSEAFF. In DNA form, the CDR3 reads TGTGCCAGCAGTCCTGACCGGGTATTCTCTGAAGCTTTCTTT.

The DNA for the CDR3 is TGCGCCAGCAGCCAAGAAAGGGCGGGGCGAGGCACCGGGGAGCTGTTTTTT. Translating it yields CASSQERAGRGTGELFF. The chain joins TRBV4-3 to TRBJ2-2, with a possible D match to TRBD2 (6 bases). This CDR3 is 17 amino acids long. Germline-derived CDR1 and CDR2 are LGHNA and YSLEER. Trimming took 0 bases from V and 4 from J, leaving 15 bases between them.

The J gene is TRBJ1-1, the V gene TRBV18; 8 bases are a match to TRBD1. V lost 2 bases, J lost 6 bases, and 5 bases stayed unmatched. The CDR3 runs 14 residues. The germline V gene has CDR1 KGHSH and CDR2 LQKENI. In DNA form, the CDR3 reads TGTGCCAGCTCACCAGACAGGGGAAGGGCTGAAGCTTTCTTT. Protein: CASSPDRGRAEAFF.

Here the CDR3 DNA reads TGTGCCAGCAGCTTCAGGACAGTAGACACTAACTATGGCTACACCTTC. This sequence encodes CASSFRTVDTNYGYTF. The chain recombines TRBV5-6 with TRBJ1-2; the D gene is possibly TRBD1 (6 bases). Trimming took off 2 bases at V and 0 bases at J, with 14 bases between the two ends. The CDR3 runs to 16 residues. Germline lookup yields CDR1 SGHDT and CDR2 YYEEEE.

The chain links TRBV7-2 to TRBJ2-5; D gene unclear. Germline CDR1 SGHTA, CDR2 FQGNSA. The CDR3 length is 13 residues. Trimming removed 5 bases from V and 5 bases from J, with 12 bases in between. CDR3 sequence (DNA): TGTGCCAGCAGCGGAAGTCCCGGGGAGACCCAGTACTTC. This encodes CASSGSPGETQYF.

The gene calls are TRBV6-5 and TRBJ2-7; TRBD2 aligns across 8 bases. The CDR3 covers 14 residues. V was clipped by 6 bases and J by 0 bases; unmatched bases: 4. Germline CDR1 MNHEY, CDR2 SVGAGI. The CDR3 is CASRSGGTSYEQYF. In nucleotides, the CDR3 is TGTGCCAGCAGGAGCGGGGGTACCTCCTACGAGCAGTACTTC.

This clone was counted only a few times. The chain has TRBV6-6 and TRBJ1-2; 9 bases are a match to TRBD1. Trimming at V came to 3 bases and at J to 2 bases, leaving 7 bases not matched to a gene. The CDR3 extends over 16 amino acids. Germline lookup yields CDR1 MNHNY and CDR2 SVGAGI (reference sequence). CDR3: CASSYTGTGYNYGYTF. As DNA, the CDR3 is TGTGCCAGCAGTTATACCGGGACAGGGTACAACTATGGCTACACCTTC.

This chain connects TRBV11-2 to TRBJ1-2, with D hard to call. The CDR3 sequence is 13 residues long. Germline values: CDR1 SGHAT, CDR2 FQNNGV. With 0 bases removed from V and 5 bases from J, the gap between germline ends came to 7 bases. CDR3 sequence (DNA): TGTGCCAGCAGCTTAGATCGGGGATATGGCTACACCTTC. It encodes CASSLDRGYGYTF. The full variable domain, its missing parts supplied by reference TRBV11-2 and TRBJ1-2, is EAGVAQSPRYKIIEKRQSVAFWCNPISGHATLYWYQQILGQGPKLLIQFQNNGVVDDSQLPKDRFSAERLKGVDSTLKIQPAKLEDSAVYLCASSLDRGYGYTFGSGTRLTVV.

V gene TRBV4-2 combines with J gene TRBJ2-7; 10 nucleotides line up with TRBD2. The CDR3 is 15 residues long. Looked up from germline, CDR1 is LGHNA and CDR2 is YNFKEQ. V shed 3 bases and J 4 bases; nucleotides not matched to a gene: 6. The CDR3 here is CASSQGTSGVYEQYF. The CDR3 DNA sequence: TGTGCCAGCAGCCAGGGAACTAGCGGGGTTTACGAGCAGTACTTC.

The sample holds many counts of this clone. This chain links TRBV29-1 with TRBJ1-1; D is uncertain. Germline CDR1 reads SQVTM; CDR2 reads ANQGSEA. V dropped 3 bases and J dropped 11 bases, with 19 bases sitting between them. This CDR3 has 13 residues. The CDR3 sequence is CSVERSRGVNAFF. The CDR3 DNA is TGCAGCGTTGAGAGGTCCCGCGGAGTAAACGCTTTCTTT.

The chain uses TRBV9 and TRBJ2-1; 9 bases are a match to TRBD1. The ends lost 4 bases at V and 2 bases at J; junction bases unmatched: 10. This CDR3 comprises 17 residues. Germline-derived CDR1 and CDR2 are SGDLS and YYNGEE. The CDR3 region has the DNA TGTGCCAGCAGCCTCCACCCGGGACAGGGCCCCTACAATGAGCAGTTCTTC. As protein: CASSLHPGQGPYNEQFF. The whole variable domain, filled in from reference TRBV9 and TRBJ2-1, reads DSGVTQTPKHLITATGQRVTLRCSPRSGDLSVYWYQQSLDQGLQFLIQYYNGEERAKGNILERFSAQQFPDLHSELNLSSLELGDSALYFCASSLHPGQGPYNEQFFGPGTRLTVL.

The rearrangement joins TRBV30 to TRBJ1-2; D unclear. The CDR3 is made up of 11 amino acids. The V gene's germline CDR1 is GTSNPN and CDR2 SVGIG (reference sequence). V was pared by 4 bases and J by 10 bases, with 13 bases between. In nucleotides, the CDR3 is TGTGCCTGGACCAGAAGCGGAAACTACACCTTC. Translating gives CAWTRSGNYTF.

V is TRBV7-9 and J is TRBJ2-7, with 7 nucleotides matching TRBD2. Germline V gene sequence: CDR1 SEHNR, CDR2 FQNEAQ (reference sequence). There are 13 residues in the CDR3. Trimming cost V 0 bases and J 5 bases; bases outside gene matches: 1. DNA for the CDR3: TGTGCCAGCAGCTTAGCGGGGGGGAACGAGCAGTACTTC. The encoded protein is CASSLAGGNEQYF. The complete variable domain, with remaining parts taken from reference TRBV7-9 and TRBJ2-7, reads DTGVSQNPRHKITKRGQNVTFRCDPISEHNRLYWYRQTLGQGPEFLTYFQNEAQLEKSRLLSDRFSAERPKGSFSTLEIQRTEQGDSAMYLCASSLAGGNEQYFGPGTRLTVT.

This chain links TRBV4-3 with TRBJ1-1; the D is unclear. The germline gives CDR1 LGHNA, CDR2 YSLEER. The CDR3 is 15 residues long. Trimming stripped 0 bases from V and 1 base from J, with 9 bases between. This CDR3 reads CASSQDLPPNTEAFF. In nucleotides, the CDR3 is TGCGCCAGCAGCCAAGATCTCCCCCCGAACACTGAAGCTTTCTTT.

The genes are TRBV5-4 and TRBJ2-7; D not resolved. V lost 1 base and J lost 5, with 13 bases in between. Germline-derived CDR1 and CDR2 are SGHNT and YYREEE (reference sequence). The CDR3 is 14 residues long. The CDR3 bases are TGTGCCAGCAGCTTGTCGGTAAATTCGAACGAGCAGTACTTC. This sequence encodes CASSLSVNSNEQYF.

The rearrangement uses TRBV7-6 and TRBJ2-3, with 10 bases matching TRBD2. V trimming: 5 bases; J trimming: 0 bases; junction bases outside the gene matches: 5. CDR3 length equals 16 residues. The V gene's germline CDR1 is SGHVS and CDR2 FNYEAQ. CDR3 residues: CASSGGLAESTDTQYF. The CDR3 bases are TGTGCCAGCAGCGGAGGACTAGCGGAAAGCACAGATACGCAGTATTTT.

The J gene is TRBJ2-1, the V gene TRBV30; TRBD2 aligns across 7 bases. Looked up from germline, CDR1 is GTSNPN and CDR2 is SVGIG (reference sequence). The ends lost 1 base at V and 8 bases at J; junction bases unmatched: 11. The CDR3 has 15 residues. DNA of the CDR3: TGTGCCTGGAGTGACACGGGGGGAGGGAGAGATGAGCAGTTCTTC. Translated: CAWSDTGGGRDEQFF.

V usage is TRBV7-9 and J usage is TRBJ2-5, with 7 bases fitting TRBD1. This CDR3 has 15 residues. After removal of 7 bases from V and 5 bases from J, the junction contained 13 bases not matched to a gene. Germline V lookup: CDR1 SEHNR, CDR2 FQNEAQ (reference sequence). DNA of the CDR3: TGTGCCAGCACCATCACCGAGGGGGCACTGGAGACCCAGTACTTC. Translating gives CASTITEGALETQYF.

J is TRBJ2-7 and V is TRBV4-3; tentative D call: TRBD2 (6 bases). The ends were cut back, 0 bases at V and 6 bases at J, with 18 bases in the middle. Germline V gives CDR1 LGHNA, CDR2 YSLEER. This CDR3 is 16 amino acids long. The CDR3 here is CASSQERTLGGAEQYF. In DNA form, the CDR3 reads TGCGCCAGCAGCCAAGAACGGACCCTCGGCGGGGCCGAGCAGTACTTC.

V usage is TRBV7-2 and J usage is TRBJ2-7; 7 bases fit TRBD2. Germline loops: CDR1 SGHTA, CDR2 FQGNSA. The V gene end was trimmed by 1 base and the J gene end by 1 base; junction bases not matched to a gene: 10. The CDR3 spans 17 residues. CDR3 DNA: TGTGCCAGCAGCTTAGGAGGTAGCGGGTTCGGTTCCTACGAGCAGTACTTC. Translating it yields CASSLGGSGFGSYEQYF.

The chain employs TRBV27 and TRBJ2-3; 9 positions agree with TRBD2. In germline, CDR1 is MNHEY, CDR2 SMNVEV (reference sequence). The CDR3 loop spans 15 amino acids. J lost 4 bases, V lost 8 bases, and 10 bases had no gene match. The CDR3 DNA follows: TGTGCCAGCGGTCGGGCGGGGGGGCCCCCAGATACGCAGTATTTT. Protein sequence: CASGRAGGPPDTQYF.

The CDR3 sequence is CASRGGGTGFPYFPYNEQFF. The CDR3, as DNA: TGTGCCAGCAGAGGGGGCGGGACAGGGTTCCCTTATTTTCCCTACAATGAGCAGTTCTTC. The chain recombines TRBV27 with TRBJ2-1; 9 positions match TRBD1. Germline CDR1 reads MNHEY; CDR2 reads SMNVEV (reference sequence). V was pared by 6 bases and J by 2 bases, with 20 bases of the junction left unmatched. The CDR3 has 20 amino acids.

This rearrangement joins TRBV14 to TRBJ1-6, with a possible D match to TRBD1 (5 bases). The V end lost 4 bases, the J end lost 8 bases, and 12 bases lay between the germline ends. There are 14 residues in the CDR3. The V gene's germline CDR1 is SGHDN and CDR2 FVKESK. The CDR3 DNA follows: TGTGCCAGCAGCCGACAGAGCCTCGATTCACCCCTCCACTTT. It translates to CASSRQSLDSPLHF.

The gene calls are TRBV19 and TRBJ1-2; 9 bases are a match to TRBD1. The germline gives CDR1 LNHDA, CDR2 SQIVND (reference sequence). The CDR3 length is 15 residues. J was trimmed by 4 bases and V by 4 bases; bases with no gene match: 7. CDR3 coding DNA: TGTGCCAGTAGTAGGGACAGGGCTGTCTCCTATGGCTACACCTTC. Amino acids: CASSRDRAVSYGYTF. The full variable domain, completed using reference TRBV19 and TRBJ1-2, is DGGITQSPKYLFRKEGQNVTLSCEQNLNHDAMYWYRQDPGQGLRLIYYSQIVNDFQKGDIAEGYSVSREKKESFPLTVTSAQKNPTAFYLCASSRDRAVSYGYTFGSGTRLTVV.

CDR3 coding DNA: TGCGCCAGCAGCCTAGGGACAGTTTATGGCTACACCTTC. Translating gives CASSLGTVYGYTF. The chain carries TRBV4-1 and TRBJ1-2, with 7 bases lining up with TRBD1. Germline CDR1 is MGHRA and CDR2 is YSYEKL. The CDR3 runs to 13 residues. After removal of 4 bases from V and 5 bases from J, the junction contained 4 bases not matched to a gene.

A few counts support this clone. This chain links TRBV5-1 with TRBJ2-7, with a weak D call TRBD2 (5 bases). Germline-derived CDR1 and CDR2 are SGHRS and YFSETQ. V shed 0 bases and J shed 5 bases, with 15 bases lying between them. CDR3 length equals 15 residues. CDR3 in DNA: TGCGCCAGCAGCTTGGCCATTAAGGTGGGAGACGAGCAGTACTTC. Amino acid sequence: CASSLAIKVGDEQYF.

This chain links TRBV7-2 with TRBJ1-6; 12 bases map to TRBD1. Germline V gene lookup returns CDR1 SGHTA and CDR2 FQGNSA. Trimming cost V 5 bases and J 10 bases; bases outside gene matches: 6. This CDR3 region has 15 residues. This CDR3 reads CASSEGTGGRSPLHF. CDR3 bases: TGTGCCAGCAGCGAAGGGACAGGGGGCCGGTCACCCCTCCACTTT.